A selection of T cell receptor beta chains follows, all from one sample in a study of blood T cell repertoires in COVID-19. Measured with immunoSEQ multiplex PCR; TCRdb has only the in-frame clones, and not every one. The sample has roughly 57,000 clones; around nine tenths are singletons. Source material: peripheral blood. These receptors were taken from a woman in her sixties or seventies with COVID-19, enrolled during active disease. The CDR3 runs from the conserved cysteine through the conserved F or W. A D gene is named only where the DNA matches it firmly. Only some rows state a clone size, as once, few, many or a class for expanded clones.

d_call,j_call,cdr3_length,v_call,clone_size,cdr3_nt,cdr3_aa
TRBD2,TRBJ2-1,18,TRBV7-2,few,TGTGCCAGCAGCTCACCGGGACTAGCGGTCCCAGGGGACAATGAGCAGTTCTTC,CASSSPGLAVPGDNEQFF
TRBD1,TRBJ2-7,16,TRBV7-8,.,TGTGCCAGCAGCTCACGCCGACAGGGAAGCCCCTACGAGCAGTACTTC,CASSSRRQGSPYEQYF
TRBD1,TRBJ1-5,15,TRBV6-2/TRBV6-3,.,TGTGCCAGCAGCCCGGACAGGAGCCTAGGGGGAGCCCAGCATTTT,CASSPDRSLGGAQHF
.,TRBJ2-2,16,TRBV27,few,TGTGCCAGCAGTTCTGCCCGGAGCAGGGCGACCGGGGAGCTGTTTTTT,CASSSARSRATGELFF
TRBD1,TRBJ1-1,14,TRBV4-2,.,TGTGCCAGCAGCCATGGGACAGATTTAGTCGTAGCTTTCTTT,CASSHGTDLVVAFF
.,TRBJ1-2,16,TRBV19,.,TGTGCCAGTAGTCGGGGGGGACCTAAAAATCGCTATGGCTACACCTTC,CASSRGGPKNRYGYTF
.,TRBJ2-7,14,TRBV9,.,TGTGCCAGCACCCCGTCGACTAGTACCCACGAGCAGTACTTC,CASTPSTSTHEQYF
.,TRBJ1-3,13,TRBV10-3,few,TGTGCCATCAGTGACGGACAGGGAAACACCATATATTTT,CAISDGQGNTIYF
.,TRBJ1-1,15,TRBV5-4,.,TGTGCCAGCAGCTTGGACGGGACATCGAACACTGAAGCTTTCTTT,CASSLDGTSNTEAFF
TRBD2,TRBJ2-1,14,TRBV29-1,.,TGCAGCGTCTATACCACTAGCGGGTTAAATGAGCAGTTCTTC,CSVYTTSGLNEQFF
TRBD2,TRBJ2-5,16,TRBV6-5,.,TGTGCCAGCTGTTATCTAGCGGGAGTTTCTCGGGAGACCCAGTACTTC,CASCYLAGVSRETQYF
.,TRBJ2-2,14,TRBV5-4,.,TGTGCCAGCAGCTTGTTCCGACTCACCGGGGAGCTGTTTTTT,CASSLFRLTGELFF
.,TRBJ1-6,15,TRBV7-8,.,TGTGCCAGCAGTTCCCAGGGAAATATTATCTCACCCCTCCACTTT,CASSSQGNIISPLHF
TRBD2,TRBJ2-7,15,TRBV11-2,once,TGTGCCAGCAGCTTAGATCCTAGCGGAAACTACGAGCAGTACTTC,CASSLDPSGNYEQYF
.,TRBJ2-2,14,TRBV6-5,.,TGTGCCAGCATTATCGTTTGGGGGGCCGGGGAGCTGTTTTTT,CASIIVWGAGELFF
TRBD1,TRBJ2-7,16,TRBV4-1,.,TGCGCCAGCAGCCAAGTTCGGGGCCTGACAGGGGGCGAGCAGTACTTC,CASSQVRGLTGGEQYF
.,TRBJ1-5,16,TRBV27,.,TGTGCCAGCAGCCCATTGGCAGGTACCCTCAATCAGCCCCAGCATTTT,CASSPLAGTLNQPQHF
TRBD2,TRBJ2-7,16,TRBV5-1,.,TGCGCCAGCAGCTTGGATAAGCGGGAGGGATTCTACGAGCAGTACTTC,CASSLDKREGFYEQYF
.,TRBJ1-1,14,TRBV28,.,TGTGCCAGCAGATATAGAATCGTGAACACTGAAGCTTTCTTT,CASRYRIVNTEAFF
TRBD1,TRBJ1-3,15,TRBV11-2,.,TGTGCCAGCAGCCTCAACAGGGGTGGAGGAAACACCATATATTTT,CASSLNRGGGNTIYF
.,TRBJ1-3,13,TRBV3-1/TRBV3-2,.,TGTGCCACCGAAGGAGGCTTTGGAAACACCATATATTTT,CATEGGFGNTIYF
.,TRBJ1-5,15,TRBV6-5,.,TGTGCCAGCAAGCTACAGGCGGGGGGCAATCAGCCCCAGCATTTT,CASKLQAGGNQPQHF
.,TRBJ1-4,13,TRBV28,.,TGTGCCAGCAGCCCAACAAGGACAGTAAAACTGTTTTTT,CASSPTRTVKLFF
.,TRBJ2-1,16,TRBV28,.,TGTGCCAGCAGTTTAGGTGACAGGAGCCGCCGCGGTGAGCAGTTCTTC,CASSLGDRSRRGEQFF
TRBD2,TRBJ2-1,16,TRBV18,.,TGTGCCAGCTCACCACGAGTAGCGGGAATGCGACATGAGCAGTTCTTC,CASSPRVAGMRHEQFF
.,TRBJ1-2,12,TRBV28,.,TGTGCCAGCAGGGTGCGGAACTATGGCTACACCTTC,CASRVRNYGYTF
.,TRBJ1-3,15,TRBV28,.,TGTGCCAGCAGTTTAACGGGGGTCTCTGGAAACACCATATATTTT,CASSLTGVSGNTIYF
.,TRBJ2-1,13,TRBV29-1,once,TGCAGCGTTGGCGGGATGGGATACAATGAGCAGTTCTTC,CSVGGMGYNEQFF
TRBD2,TRBJ2-3,14,TRBV7-9,once,TGTGCCAGCACCTCGAGCGGGAGAGTCCATACGCAGTATTTT,CASTSSGRVHTQYF